The source of this T cell receptor (beta chain) is a study of shared T cell receptors in the human thymus. Generated by immunoSEQ multiplex PCR, the TCRdb table keeps only in-frame clones and is missing some. The sample contains 640,000 or so clones, about 87% of which appear only once. The CDR3 has 16 residues. Germline V lookup: CDR1 LNHNV, CDR2 YYDKDF (reference sequence). Trimming cost V 0 bases and J 4 bases; bases outside gene matches: 6. A further study also used this sample, focusing on human thymus T cells. That source reports: Healthy Finnish infants undergoing corrective surgery for congenital heart defects were used as donors. Thymus tissue for the work was resected from patients undergoing corrective heart surgery. Biased V and J segment usage appeared in thymus and peripheral blood. Overlap was high between thymic repertoires from unrelated individuals, as reported in related research.

The chain recombines TRBV15 with TRBJ2-5; 9 positions agree with TRBD2. The specimen was thymocytes. The origin of this receptor is a boy in the first two years of life with a congenital heart defect. This CDR3 reads CATSRDWRGGGETQYF. As DNA, the CDR3 is TGTGCCACCAGCAGAGATTGGCGGGGGGGAGGAGAGACCCAGTACTTC.